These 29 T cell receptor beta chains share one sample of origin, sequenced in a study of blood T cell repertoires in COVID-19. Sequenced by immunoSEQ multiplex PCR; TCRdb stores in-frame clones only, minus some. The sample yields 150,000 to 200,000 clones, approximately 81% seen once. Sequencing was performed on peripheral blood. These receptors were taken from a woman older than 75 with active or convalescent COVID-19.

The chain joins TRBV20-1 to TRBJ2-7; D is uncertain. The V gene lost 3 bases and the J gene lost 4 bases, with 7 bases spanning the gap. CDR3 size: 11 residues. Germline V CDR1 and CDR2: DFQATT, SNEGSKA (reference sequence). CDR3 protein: CSASLPYEQYF. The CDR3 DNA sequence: TGCAGTGCTAGCCTCCCTTACGAGCAGTACTTC.

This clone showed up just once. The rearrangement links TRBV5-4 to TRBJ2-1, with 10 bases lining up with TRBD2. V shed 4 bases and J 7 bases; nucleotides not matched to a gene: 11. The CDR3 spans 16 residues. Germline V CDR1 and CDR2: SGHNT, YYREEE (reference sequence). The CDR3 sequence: CASSGTGLAQGNEQFF. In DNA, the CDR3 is TGTGCCAGCAGCGGGACGGGACTAGCGCAGGGTAATGAGCAGTTCTTC.

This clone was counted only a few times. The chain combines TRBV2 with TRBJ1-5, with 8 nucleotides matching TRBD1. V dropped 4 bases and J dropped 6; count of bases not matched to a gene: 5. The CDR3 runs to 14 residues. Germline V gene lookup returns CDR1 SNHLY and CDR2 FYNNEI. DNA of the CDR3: TGTGCCAGCAGTGCGTCAGGGGGCGGTCAGCCCCAGCATTTT. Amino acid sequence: CASSASGGGQPQHF. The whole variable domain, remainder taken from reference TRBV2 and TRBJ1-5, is EPEVTQTPSHQVTQMGQEVILRCVPISNHLYFYWYRQILGQKVEFLVSFYNNEISEKSEIFDDQFSVERPDGSNFTLKIRSTKLEDSAMYFCASSASGGGQPQHFGDGTRLSIL.

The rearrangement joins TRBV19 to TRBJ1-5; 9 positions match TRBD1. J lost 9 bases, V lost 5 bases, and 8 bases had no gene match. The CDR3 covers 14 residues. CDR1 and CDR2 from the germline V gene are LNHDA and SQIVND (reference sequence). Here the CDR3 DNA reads TGTGCCAGTAGTCCGAGGACAGGGGATAGGCCCCAGCATTTT. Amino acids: CASSPRTGDRPQHF.

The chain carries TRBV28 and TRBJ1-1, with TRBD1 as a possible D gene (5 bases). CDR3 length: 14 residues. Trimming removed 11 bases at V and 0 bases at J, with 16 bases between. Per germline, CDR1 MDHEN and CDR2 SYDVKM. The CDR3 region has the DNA TGTGCCTCGATGTTCGGGGGGATGAACACTGAAGCTTTCTTT. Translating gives CASMFGGMNTEAFF. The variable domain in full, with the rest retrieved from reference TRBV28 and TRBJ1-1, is DVKVTQSSRYLVKRTGEKVFLECVQDMDHENMFWYRQDPGLGLRLIYFSYDVKMKEKGDIPEGYSVSREKKERFSLILESASTNQTSMYLCASMFGGMNTEAFFGQGTRLTVV.

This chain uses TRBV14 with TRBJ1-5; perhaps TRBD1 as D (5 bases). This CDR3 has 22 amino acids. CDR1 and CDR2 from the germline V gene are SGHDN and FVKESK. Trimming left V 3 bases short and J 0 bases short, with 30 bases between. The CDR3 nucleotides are TGTGCCAGCAGCCATATACCGAATGTAGGTACCCACAGGAAAATTAGCAATCAGCCCCAGCATTTT. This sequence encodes CASSHIPNVGTHRKISNQPQHF.

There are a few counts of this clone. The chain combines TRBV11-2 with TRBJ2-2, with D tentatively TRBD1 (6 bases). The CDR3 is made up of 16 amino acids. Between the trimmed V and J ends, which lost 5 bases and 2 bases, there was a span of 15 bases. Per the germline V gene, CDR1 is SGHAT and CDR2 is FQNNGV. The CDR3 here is CASSLGKGHNTGELFF. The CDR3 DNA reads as TGTGCCAGCAGCCTAGGAAAGGGACATAACACCGGGGAGCTGTTTTTT.

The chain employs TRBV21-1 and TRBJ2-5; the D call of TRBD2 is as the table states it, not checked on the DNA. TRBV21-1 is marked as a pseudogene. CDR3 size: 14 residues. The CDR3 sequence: CASPYREGQETQYF. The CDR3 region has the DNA TGTGCCAGCCCGTATCGGGAGGGCCAAGAGACCCAGTACTTC.

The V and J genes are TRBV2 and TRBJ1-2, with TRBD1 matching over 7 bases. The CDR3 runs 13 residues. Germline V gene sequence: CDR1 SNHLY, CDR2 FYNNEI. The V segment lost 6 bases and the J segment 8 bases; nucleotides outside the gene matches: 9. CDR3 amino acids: CASRSFQGGGYTF. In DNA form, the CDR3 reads TGTGCCAGCAGGAGTTTTCAGGGGGGCGGCTACACCTTC.

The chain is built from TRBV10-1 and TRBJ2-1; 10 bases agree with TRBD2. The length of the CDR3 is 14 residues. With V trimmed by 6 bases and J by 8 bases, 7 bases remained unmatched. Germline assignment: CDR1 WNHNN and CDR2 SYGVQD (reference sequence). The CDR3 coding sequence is TGCGCCAGCAGACTAGCGGGACCGGGGGATGAGCAGTTCTTC. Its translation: CASRLAGPGDEQFF.

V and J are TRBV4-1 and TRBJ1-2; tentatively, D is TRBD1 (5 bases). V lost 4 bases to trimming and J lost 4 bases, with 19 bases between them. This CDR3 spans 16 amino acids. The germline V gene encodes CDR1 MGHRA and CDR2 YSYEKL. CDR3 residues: CASSPSGLLSGYGYTF. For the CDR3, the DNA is TGCGCCAGCAGCCCTTCGGGACTTCTATCCGGCTATGGCTACACCTTC.

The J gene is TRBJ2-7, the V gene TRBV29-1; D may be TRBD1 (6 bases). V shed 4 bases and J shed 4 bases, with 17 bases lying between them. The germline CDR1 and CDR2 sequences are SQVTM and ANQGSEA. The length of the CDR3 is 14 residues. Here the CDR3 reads CSVVPSGVGYEQYF. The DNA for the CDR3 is TGCAGCGTTGTTCCCTCAGGGGTTGGGTACGAGCAGTACTTC.

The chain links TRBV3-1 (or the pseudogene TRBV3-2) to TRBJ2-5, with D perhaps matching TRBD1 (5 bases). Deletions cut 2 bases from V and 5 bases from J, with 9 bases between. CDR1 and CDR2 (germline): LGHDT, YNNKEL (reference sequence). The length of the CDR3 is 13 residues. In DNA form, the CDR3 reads TGTGCCAGCAGCCAATCAGGGTGGGAGACCCAGTACTTC. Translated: CASSQSGWETQYF.

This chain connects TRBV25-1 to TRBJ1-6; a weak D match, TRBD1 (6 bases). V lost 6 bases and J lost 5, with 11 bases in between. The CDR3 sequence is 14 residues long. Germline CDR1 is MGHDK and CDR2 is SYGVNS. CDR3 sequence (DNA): TGTGCCAGCAGGGCGGACAGAAATAATTCACCCCTCCACTTT. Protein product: CASRADRNNSPLHF.

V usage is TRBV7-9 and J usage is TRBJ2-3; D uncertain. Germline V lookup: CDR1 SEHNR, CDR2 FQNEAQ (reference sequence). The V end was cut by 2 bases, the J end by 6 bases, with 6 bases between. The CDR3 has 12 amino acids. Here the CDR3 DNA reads TGTGCCAGCAGCTTAAATCGGGATACGCAGTATTTT. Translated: CASSLNRDTQYF. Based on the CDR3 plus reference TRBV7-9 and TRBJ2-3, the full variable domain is DTGVSQNPRHKITKRGQNVTFRCDPISEHNRLYWYRQTLGQGPEFLTYFQNEAQLEKSRLLSDRFSAERPKGSFSTLEIQRTEQGDSAMYLCASSLNRDTQYFGPGTRLTVL.

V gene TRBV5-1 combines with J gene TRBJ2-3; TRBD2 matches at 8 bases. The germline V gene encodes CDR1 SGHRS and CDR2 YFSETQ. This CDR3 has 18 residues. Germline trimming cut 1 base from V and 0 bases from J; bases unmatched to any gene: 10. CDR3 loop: CASSLWGPPGGSTDTQYF. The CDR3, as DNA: TGCGCCAGCAGCTTGTGGGGCCCGCCGGGAGGGAGCACAGATACGCAGTATTTT.

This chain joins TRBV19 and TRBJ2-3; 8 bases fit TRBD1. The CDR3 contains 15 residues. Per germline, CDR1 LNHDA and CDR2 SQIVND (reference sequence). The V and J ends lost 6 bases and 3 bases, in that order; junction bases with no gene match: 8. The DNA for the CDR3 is TGTGCCAGTAGACGGAGGACAGGGTCGACAGATACGCAGTATTTT. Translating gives CASRRRTGSTDTQYF.

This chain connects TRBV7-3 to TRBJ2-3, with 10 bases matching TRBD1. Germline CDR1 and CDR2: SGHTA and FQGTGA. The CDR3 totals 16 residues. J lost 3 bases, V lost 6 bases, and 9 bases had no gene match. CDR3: CASSSGTGVGTDTQYF. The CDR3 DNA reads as TGTGCCAGCAGTTCCGGGACAGGGGTGGGTACAGATACGCAGTATTTT.

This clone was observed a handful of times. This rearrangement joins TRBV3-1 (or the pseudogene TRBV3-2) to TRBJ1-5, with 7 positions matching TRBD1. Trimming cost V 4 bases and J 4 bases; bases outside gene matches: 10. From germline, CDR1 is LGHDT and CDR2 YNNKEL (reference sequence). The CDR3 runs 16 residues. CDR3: CASSPGGGNQNQPQHF. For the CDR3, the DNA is TGTGCCAGCAGCCCGGGAGGGGGCAATCAGAATCAGCCCCAGCATTTT.

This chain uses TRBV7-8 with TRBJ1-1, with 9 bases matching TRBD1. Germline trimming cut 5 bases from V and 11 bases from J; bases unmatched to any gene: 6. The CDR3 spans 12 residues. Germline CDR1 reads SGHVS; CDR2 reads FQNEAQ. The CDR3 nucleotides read TGTGCCAGCAGCCCCGGGACAGGGATTGCTTTCTTT. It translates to CASSPGTGIAFF.

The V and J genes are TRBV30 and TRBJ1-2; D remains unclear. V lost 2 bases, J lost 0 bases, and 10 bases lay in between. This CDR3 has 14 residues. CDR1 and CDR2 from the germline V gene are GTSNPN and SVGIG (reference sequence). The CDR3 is CAWSMWRTNYGYTF. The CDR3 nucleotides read TGTGCCTGGAGTATGTGGAGGACTAACTATGGCTACACCTTC. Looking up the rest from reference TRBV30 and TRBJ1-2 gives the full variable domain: SQTIHQWPATLVQPVGSPLSLECTVEGTSNPNLYWYRQAAGRGLQLLFYSVGIGQISSEVPQNLSASRPQDRQFILSSKKLLLSDSGFYLCAWSMWRTNYGYTFGSGTRLTVV.

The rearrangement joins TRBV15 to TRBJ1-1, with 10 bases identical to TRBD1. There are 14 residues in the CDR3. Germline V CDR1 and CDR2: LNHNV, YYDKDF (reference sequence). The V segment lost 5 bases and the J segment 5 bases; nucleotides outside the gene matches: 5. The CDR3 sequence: CATSGTGAGTEAFF. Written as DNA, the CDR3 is TGTGCCACCAGCGGGACAGGGGCGGGAACTGAAGCTTTCTTT.

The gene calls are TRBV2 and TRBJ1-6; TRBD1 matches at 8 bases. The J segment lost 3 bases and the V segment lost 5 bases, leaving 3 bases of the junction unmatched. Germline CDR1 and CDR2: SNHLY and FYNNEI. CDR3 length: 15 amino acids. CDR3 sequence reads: CASSWGQVYNSPLHF. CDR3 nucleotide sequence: TGTGCCAGCAGTTGGGGACAGGTCTATAATTCACCCCTCCACTTT.

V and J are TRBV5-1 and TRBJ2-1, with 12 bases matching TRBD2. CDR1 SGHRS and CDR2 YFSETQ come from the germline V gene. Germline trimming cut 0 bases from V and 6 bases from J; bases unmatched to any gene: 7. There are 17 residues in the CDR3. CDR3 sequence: CASSLAPGTSGFNEQFF. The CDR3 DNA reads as TGCGCCAGCAGCTTGGCTCCCGGGACTAGCGGGTTCAATGAGCAGTTCTTC.

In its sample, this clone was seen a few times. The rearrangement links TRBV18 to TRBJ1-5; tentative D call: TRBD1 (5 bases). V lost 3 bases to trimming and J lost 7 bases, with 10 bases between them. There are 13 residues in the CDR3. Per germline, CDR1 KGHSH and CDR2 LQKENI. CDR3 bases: TGTGCCAGCTCACCTGGAGGGGACCAGCCCCAGCATTTT. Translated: CASSPGGDQPQHF.

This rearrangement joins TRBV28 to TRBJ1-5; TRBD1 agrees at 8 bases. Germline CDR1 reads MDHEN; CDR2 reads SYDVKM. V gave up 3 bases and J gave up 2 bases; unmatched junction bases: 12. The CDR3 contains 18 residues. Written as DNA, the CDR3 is TGTGCCAGCAGTTTTTTGCAGGGGGCTGGATGGGGCAATCAGCCCCAGCATTTT. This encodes CASSFLQGAGWGNQPQHF.

CDR3 residues: CAISAAGGTTYEQYF. Written as DNA, the CDR3 is TGTGCCATCAGTGCCGCGGGAGGCACTACCTACGAGCAGTACTTC. The chain joins TRBV10-3 to TRBJ2-7; 8 bases line up with TRBD2. CDR1 and CDR2 (germline): ENHRY, SYGVKD. The CDR3 length is 15 residues. The V and J ends lost 4 bases and 2 bases, in that order; junction bases with no gene match: 7.

The DNA for the CDR3 is TGTGCCAGCAGCCTCAGACTGCTGGAGACCCAGTACTTC. Translating gives CASSLRLLETQYF. The chain joins TRBV9 to TRBJ2-5; D is unclear. The CDR3 sequence is 13 residues long. The V gene lost 4 bases and the J gene lost 5 bases, with 12 bases spanning the gap. In germline, CDR1 is SGDLS, CDR2 YYNGEE.

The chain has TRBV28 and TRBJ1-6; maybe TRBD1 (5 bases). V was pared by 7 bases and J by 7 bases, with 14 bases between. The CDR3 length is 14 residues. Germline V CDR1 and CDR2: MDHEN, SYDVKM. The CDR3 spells CASIPWGGNSPLHF. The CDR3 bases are TGTGCCAGCATCCCCTGGGGGGGAAATTCACCCCTCCACTTT.